The 15 T cell receptor beta chains reported below all come from one sample, sequenced in a study of identifying expanded T cells in peripheral blood (dated by TCRdb to between 2018 and 2021). Library preparation used the immunoSEQ multiplex PCR assay. As stored in TCRdb, this immuneACCESS dataset retains in-frame rearrangements with V and J assigned. A fraction of the clones does not appear; measured against another copy, unresolved V genes explain less than half of the discrepancy, and the remainder lacks a known reason. The sample contains about 58,000 clones, about nine tenths of them found a single time. The top ten clones comprise around 3.5% of the sample. The sequenced sample consisted of blood. Receptor source: a person aged 18 to 75 in good health.

A word on this clone: A junction boundary mismatches the germline segment, possibly from a read error. The genes are TRBV7-2 and TRBJ2-2, with D perhaps TRBD2 (6 bases). CDR1 and CDR2 (germline): SGHTA, FQGNSA. This CDR3 has 14 residues. CDR3 residues: CASTLAAHTGELFF. The CDR3 region has the DNA TGTGCCAGCACCTTAGCGGCTCACACCGGGGAGCTGTTTTTT.

The rearrangement links TRBV15 to TRBJ2-7, with 8 bases identical to TRBD2. The CDR3 has 16 amino acids. J gave up 3 bases and V 5 bases, and 12 bases lay outside the gene matches. Looked up from germline, CDR1 is LNHNV and CDR2 is YYDKDF (reference sequence). Here the CDR3 DNA reads TGTGCCACCAGCCTTAACATAGGGACTAGGTTCTACGAGCAGTACTTC. This codes for CATSLNIGTRFYEQYF.

The CDR3 DNA sequence: TGCGCCAGCAGCTTGTTATCCGGACTGGGGGTCGATCAGCCCCAGCATTTT. It specifies CASSLLSGLGVDQPQHF. J is TRBJ1-5 and V is TRBV5-1, with D possibly being TRBD1 (5 bases). Germline V gives CDR1 SGHRS, CDR2 YFSETQ. The CDR3 loop spans 17 amino acids. V lost 1 base to trimming and J lost 5 bases, with 19 bases between them. The full variable domain, its missing parts supplied by reference TRBV5-1 and TRBJ1-5, is KAGVTQTPRYLIKTRGQQVTLSCSPISGHRSVSWYQQTPGQGLQFLFEYFSETQRNKGNFPGRFSGRQFSNSRSEMNVSTLELGDSALYLCASSLLSGLGVDQPQHFGDGTRLSIL.

CDR3 residues: CASSWGWDRDGYTF. For the CDR3, the DNA is TGCGCCAGCAGCTGGGGTTGGGATCGGGATGGCTACACCTTC. The V gene is TRBV5-1, the J gene TRBJ1-2; unclear D gene. The V end was cut by 3 bases, the J end by 6 bases, with 15 bases between. The CDR3 totals 14 residues. From germline, CDR1 is SGHRS and CDR2 YFSETQ.

The gene calls are TRBV13 and TRBJ1-1; D is possibly TRBD1 (6 bases). Looked up from germline, CDR1 is PRHDT and CDR2 is FYEKMQ (reference sequence). Trimming left V 4 bases short and J 5 bases short, with 17 bases between. The CDR3 spans 15 residues. CDR3 DNA: TGTGCCAGCAGCTCCCTCCGGGGGCTTGAGACTGAAGCTTTCTTT. Translating gives CASSSLRGLETEAFF. Full variable domain (outside the CDR3, taken from reference TRBV13 and TRBJ1-1): AAGVIQSPRHLIKEKRETATLKCYPIPRHDTVYWYQQGPGQDPQFLISFYEKMQSDKGSIPDRFSAQQFSDYHSELNMSSLELGDSALYFCASSSLRGLETEAFFGQGTRLTVV.

This clone was recorded only once. V gene TRBV28 combines with J gene TRBJ2-1, with TRBD2 matching 7 bases. There are 16 residues in the CDR3. CDR1 and CDR2 from the germline V gene are MDHEN and SYDVKM. Trimming cost V 4 bases and J 0 bases; bases outside gene matches: 6. CDR3 sequence reads: CASSSPSGSSYNEQFF. CDR3 coding DNA: TGTGCCAGCAGTTCCCCTAGCGGAAGCTCCTACAATGAGCAGTTCTTC.

J is TRBJ2-3 and V is TRBV28; 14 bases line up with TRBD2. Unmatched junction bases numbered 5, after V lost 4 bases and J lost 5 bases. Germline-derived CDR1 and CDR2 are MDHEN and SYDVKM. The CDR3 is made up of 16 amino acids. The CDR3 region is CASSSPGTSGRDTQYF. DNA of the CDR3: TGTGCCAGCAGTTCCCCCGGGACTAGCGGGAGAGATACGCAGTATTTT. Based on the CDR3 plus reference TRBV28 and TRBJ2-3, the full variable domain is DVKVTQSSRYLVKRTGEKVFLECVQDMDHENMFWYRQDPGLGLRLIYFSYDVKMKEKGDIPEGYSVSREKKERFSLILESASTNQTSMYLCASSSPGTSGRDTQYFGPGTRLTVL.

The chain joins TRBV4-1 to TRBJ2-1; no reliable D call. The length of the CDR3 is 16 residues. The germline V and J ends were trimmed by 2 bases and 2 bases, with 13 bases remaining between them. Germline CDR1 MGHRA, CDR2 YSYEKL. The CDR3 loop is CASSQNTNSPYNEQFF. The CDR3 DNA reads as TGCGCCAGCAGCCAAAACACCAACTCTCCCTACAATGAGCAGTTCTTC.

This clone occurred a few times. This sequence joins TRBV7-8 and TRBJ2-7; 7 bases fit TRBD1. J was trimmed by 6 bases and V by 4 bases; bases with no gene match: 9. The CDR3 loop spans 14 amino acids. CDR1 and CDR2 (germline): SGHVS, FQNEAQ. CDR3 protein: CASSSGQDSSEQYF. CDR3 nucleotides: TGTGCCAGCAGCTCAGGACAGGATTCGTCCGAGCAGTACTTC.

J is TRBJ2-3 and V is TRBV11-2; 11 nucleotides match TRBD1. Germline CDR1 and CDR2: SGHAT and FQNNGV. The CDR3 consists of 15 residues. Germline trimming cut 3 bases from V and 3 bases from J; bases unmatched to any gene: 2. DNA for the CDR3: TGTGCCAGCAGCTTTGGGACAGGGGGGACAGATACGCAGTATTTT. It is translated as CASSFGTGGTDTQYF.

The chain recombines TRBV5-1 with TRBJ2-7; 13 nucleotides agree with TRBD2. CDR1 SGHRS and CDR2 YFSETQ come from the germline V gene. The CDR3 is made up of 16 amino acids. The junction had 6 bases not matched to a gene; V was cut back by 0 bases and J by 6 bases. CDR3 region: CASSLAQLAGGGEQYF. The CDR3 DNA follows: TGCGCCAGCAGCTTGGCCCAACTAGCGGGAGGGGGCGAGCAGTACTTC.

The chain's CDR3 is CASSLLYSGQVTEAFF. The CDR3 nucleotides are TGCGCCAGCAGCCTACTTTACTCGGGGCAGGTCACTGAAGCTTTCTTT. The chain has TRBV4-3 and TRBJ1-1; the D gene is possibly TRBD1 (5 bases). Per the germline V gene, CDR1 is LGHNA and CDR2 is YSLEER. This CDR3 has 16 residues. Trimming took 4 bases from V and 4 from J, leaving 19 bases between them.

The rearrangement links TRBV10-1 to TRBJ2-2, with 11 nucleotides matching TRBD1. V lost 3 bases to trimming and J lost 5 bases; unmatched junction nucleotides: 2. This CDR3 contains 15 residues. Germline CDR1 and CDR2: WNHNN and SYGVQD (reference sequence). CDR3 sequence: CASSDGTGGTGELFF. For the CDR3, the DNA is TGCGCCAGCAGTGACGGGACAGGGGGGACCGGGGAGCTGTTTTTT.

The rearrangement links TRBV4-2 to TRBJ2-3; D remains ambiguous. Trimming shortened V by 5 bases and J by 0 bases, and 12 bases separated the two germline ends. The CDR3 runs to 15 residues. Germline V gene lookup returns CDR1 LGHNA and CDR2 YNFKEQ. The CDR3 sequence is CASSSSQRSTDTQYF. The CDR3 nucleotides are TGTGCCAGCAGCTCGAGTCAGAGGAGCACAGATACGCAGTATTTT.

V usage is TRBV14 and J usage is TRBJ1-2; D remains ambiguous. The CDR3 is 13 residues long. CDR1 is SGHDN, CDR2 FVKESK, per germline. Trimming took 8 bases from V and 3 from J, leaving 13 bases between them. The CDR3 coding sequence is TGTGCCAGCGCCGAACAAGGGTACTATGGCTACACCTTC. This translates into CASAEQGYYGYTF.